These 26 T cell receptor beta chains were all obtained from the same sample, sequenced in a study of T cells in Graves' hyperthyroidism and ophthalmopathy. Amplified regions were TCR beta CDR3 sequences from RNA transcripts. HTBI primers were the set used in a first-round RT-PCR of the TCR CDR3. TCRdb called the multiplex PCR reads again in MiXCR, with one record for every CDR3 protein. The repertoire consists of about 92,000 distinct CDR3 sequences, with roughly half occurring once and the leading ten covering 25% to 30%. Sequenced: blood. The receptors stem from a woman in her thirties or forties with Graves' hyperthyroidism.

Relative to its sample, this clonotype is medium-sized. The V and J genes are TRBV29-1 and TRBJ2-5; no clear D gene. V dropped 6 bases and J dropped 2 bases, with 19 bases sitting between them. This CDR3 spans 15 amino acids. Germline CDR1 is SQVTM and CDR2 is ANQGSEA. CDR3: CSVERGIPYQETQYF. The CDR3, as DNA: TGCAGCGTCGAGCGTGGCATACCCTATCAAGAGACCCAGTACTTC.

This clonotype was detected many times. The chain is built from TRBV20-1 and TRBJ2-5; 10 bases fit TRBD1. J was trimmed by 5 bases and V by 6 bases; bases with no gene match: 3. The CDR3 is 12 amino acids. Per the germline V gene, CDR1 is DFQATT and CDR2 is SNEGSKA (reference sequence). CDR3 residues: CSAPTGGETQYF. The CDR3 region has the DNA TGCAGTGCACCGACAGGGGGCGAGACCCAGTACTTC.

This clonotype was counted ten times or more. V and J are TRBV14 and TRBJ2-7, with D possibly TRBD1 on 7 matching bases. V lost 4 bases, J lost 0 bases, and 13 bases lay in between. The CDR3 is 15 residues long. Per the germline V gene, CDR1 is SGHDN and CDR2 is FVKESK. CDR3 protein: CASSLVEGASYEQYF. The CDR3 DNA is TGTGCCAGCAGCCTTGTGGAGGGGGCCTCCTACGAGCAGTACTTC.

The CDR3: CASSLVWAHGTSGRETQYF. The CDR3 DNA reads TGTGCCAGCAGCTTAGTATGGGCGCACGGGACTAGCGGGAGGGAGACCCAGTACTTC. The chain uses TRBV7-8 and TRBJ2-5; 15 nucleotides match TRBD2. CDR3 size: 19 residues. CDR1 and CDR2 from the germline V gene are SGHVS and FQNEAQ. Losses at the gene ends were 1 base for V and 5 bases for J; bases not matched to a gene: 11. Filled out from reference TRBV7-8 and TRBJ2-5, the complete variable domain reads GAGVSQSPRYKVAKRGQDVALRCDPISGHVSLFWYQQALGQGPEFLTYFQNEAQLDKSGLPSDRFFAERPEGSVSTLKIQRTQQEDSAVYLCASSLVWAHGTSGRETQYFGPGTRLLVL.

This clonotype came up many times. This chain uses TRBV9 with TRBJ2-3; maybe TRBD1 (6 bases). V lost 6 bases, J lost 4 bases, and 18 bases lay in between. Germline CDR1 and CDR2: SGDLS and YYNGEE. CDR3 length: 15 amino acids. The CDR3, as DNA: TGTGCCAGCAACCTCTGGGGGCGGGCTGCAGATACGCAGTATTTT. Its protein is CASNLWGRAADTQYF.

This clonotype appeared many times. The V gene is TRBV4-2, the J gene TRBJ2-7; tentative D call: TRBD1 (6 bases). The CDR3 spans 13 residues. With 5 bases removed from V and 4 bases from J, the gap between germline ends came to 12 bases. Germline CDR1 and CDR2: LGHNA and YNFKEQ. In DNA, the CDR3 is TGTGCCAGCAGCGGACAGAAGAGTTACGAGCAGTACTTC. Translation gives CASSGQKSYEQYF.

Many counts were recorded for this clonotype. The genes are TRBV10-2 and TRBJ1-2; maybe TRBD1 (5 bases). In germline, CDR1 is WSHSY, CDR2 SAAADI. V lost 5 bases to trimming and J lost 5 bases, with 12 bases between them. This CDR3 comprises 13 residues. CDR3 in DNA: TGCGCCAGCAGTCCGACAGTCCTTTATGGCTACACCTTC. This sequence encodes CASSPTVLYGYTF.

Points on this clonotype: Germline is not matched at one junction end, which may reflect a read error. The genes are TRBV2 and TRBJ1-2; possibly TRBD1 for D (5 bases). Germline-derived CDR1 and CDR2 are SNHLY and FYNNEI. The CDR3 has 12 residues. The CDR3 loop is CATSEGVGGYTF. The CDR3 DNA reads TGTGCCACCAGTGAAGGGGTCGGTGGCTACACCTTC.

This clonotype was detected a few times. This chain uses TRBV20-1 with TRBJ2-5, with a tentative D call TRBD1 (5 bases). This CDR3 is built from 9 residues. Germline CDR1 reads DFQATT; CDR2 reads SNEGSKA (reference sequence). With 3 bases removed from V and 14 bases from J, the gap between germline ends came to 10 bases. The CDR3 sequence is CSARMTEYF. The DNA of the CDR3 is TGCAGTGCTAGGATGACAGAATACTTC.

The chain carries TRBV15 and TRBJ1-2; D might be TRBD1 (5 bases). This CDR3 has 17 residues. Trimming took off 3 bases at V and 4 bases at J, with 21 bases between the two ends. Germline V CDR1 and CDR2: LNHNV, YYDKDF (reference sequence). The CDR3 reads CATSSLAVGPGAYGYTF. The CDR3 DNA follows: TGTGCCACCAGCAGCTTGGCGGTGGGACCTGGGGCCTATGGCTACACCTTC.

Turning to this clonotype: The CDR3 does not end in the conserved phenylalanine or tryptophan, so this is likely a read error. It is unclear where the CDR3 begins or ends on the DNA, so no DNA is shown, and the CDR3 is as TCRdb lists it. The CDR3 spells CASSLGGPS. V and J are TRBV5-4 and TRBJ2-5. Termini included, the CDR3 measures 9 amino acids. Looked up from germline, CDR1 is SGHNT and CDR2 is YYREEE (reference sequence).

This clonotype has a handful of counts. This chain links TRBV30 with TRBJ1-1, with D hard to call. Trimming removed 8 bases at V and 4 bases at J, with 11 bases between. Per germline, CDR1 GTSNPN and CDR2 SVGIG (reference sequence). This CDR3 spans 11 amino acids. The CDR3 sequence: CAGGVATEAFF. CDR3 DNA sequence: TGTGCCGGAGGAGTGGCCACTGAAGCTTTCTTT.

This chain uses TRBV6-6 with TRBJ2-7, with D unclear. In germline, CDR1 is MNHNY, CDR2 SVGAGI (reference sequence). Trimming took 5 bases from V and 0 from J, leaving 17 bases between them. The length of the CDR3 is 16 residues. The CDR3 DNA follows: TGTGCCAGCAGTAGGGATACCCTTCAAAGCTCCTACGAGCAGTACTTC. Translating it yields CASSRDTLQSSYEQYF.

This chain links TRBV20-1 with TRBJ1-6; 10 positions agree with TRBD1. The germline gives CDR1 DFQATT, CDR2 SNEGSKA (reference sequence). The CDR3 loop spans 15 amino acids. Trimming took 3 bases from V and 8 from J; bases not matched to a gene: 7. As DNA, the CDR3 is TGCAGTGCTAGGAGTGGGGGACAGGGGTATTCACCCCTCCACTTT. Translating it yields CSARSGGQGYSPLHF.

The chain joins TRBV7-9 to TRBJ1-5; weak D call: TRBD1 (6 bases). The CDR3 is made up of 13 amino acids. V was trimmed by 1 base and J by 6 bases, leaving 7 bases between them. CDR1 SEHNR and CDR2 FQNEAQ come from the germline V gene (reference sequence). The chain's CDR3 is CASSLGDTQPQHF. DNA for the CDR3: TGTGCCAGCAGCTTAGGGGACACTCAGCCCCAGCATTTT.

This chain joins TRBV2 and TRBJ2-7, with D tentatively TRBD1 (6 bases). The CDR3 loop spans 13 amino acids. Germline V CDR1 and CDR2: SNHLY, FYNNEI. The V end lost 7 bases, the J end lost 8 bases, and 18 bases lay between the germline ends. The CDR3 region is CASKQGWTAQQYF. CDR3 DNA sequence: TGTGCCAGCAAGCAGGGGTGGACCGCCCAGCAGTACTTC.

This clonotype was observed at least ten times. The chain uses TRBV29-1 and TRBJ1-4; D not resolved. Trimming removed 1 base from V and 4 bases from J, with 7 bases in between. The CDR3 is 13 amino acids. Germline CDR1 SQVTM, CDR2 ANQGSEA. The CDR3, as DNA: TGCAGCGTTGAAGGGGCGGATAATGAAAAACTGTTTTTT. Amino acid sequence: CSVEGADNEKLFF. Full variable domain (outside the CDR3, taken from reference TRBV29-1 and TRBJ1-4): SAVISQKPSRDICQRGTSLTIQCQVDSQVTMMFWYRQQPGQSLTLIATANQGSEATYESGFVIDKFPISRPNLTFSTLTVSNMSPEDSSIYLCSVEGADNEKLFFGSGTQLSVL.

As concerns this clonotype: Sequence at one end of the junction differs from germline and may be a read error. The rearrangement joins TRBV7-9 to TRBJ2-5, with 14 bases matching TRBD2. The CDR3 spans 11 residues. CDR1 and CDR2 from the germline V gene are SEHNR and FQNEAQ (reference sequence). Here the CDR3 DNA reads TGTGCCAGCACCGGACTAGCGGGAGGAGAATTC. Amino acid sequence: CASTGLAGGEF.

The chain recombines TRBV19 with TRBJ1-1; no firm D call. V was cut by 5 bases and J by 1 base, with 11 bases left in between. Germline V gene data show CDR1 as LNHDA and CDR2 as SQIVND (reference sequence). The CDR3 totals 14 residues. The CDR3 reads CASSLRRQNTEAFF. In nucleotides, the CDR3 is TGTGCCAGTAGTCTCCGCCGACAGAACACTGAAGCTTTCTTT.

This chain joins TRBV7-2 and TRBJ1-4; no clear D. CDR3 length: 16 amino acids. Per the germline V gene, CDR1 is SGHTA and CDR2 is FQGNSA. The ends were cut back, 1 base at V and 8 bases at J, with 17 bases in the middle. CDR3 protein: CASSLGSDVRGEKLFF. The CDR3 region has the DNA TGTGCCAGCAGCTTAGGCTCGGACGTTAGAGGGGAAAAACTGTTTTTT. The full variable domain, its missing parts supplied by reference TRBV7-2 and TRBJ1-4, is GAGVSQSPSNKVTEKGKDVELRCDPISGHTALYWYRQSLGQGLEFLIYFQGNSAPDKSGLPSDRFSAERTGGSVSTLTIQRTQQEDSAVYLCASSLGSDVRGEKLFFGSGTQLSVL.

This sequence joins TRBV2 and TRBJ1-4; possibly TRBD1 for D (6 bases). Per germline, CDR1 SNHLY and CDR2 FYNNEI. The V end was cut by 6 bases, the J end by 8 bases, with 19 bases between. The CDR3 consists of 15 residues. The CDR3 coding sequence is TGTGCCAGCAGACCTTGGGGGCACGGGGAGGAAAAACTGTTTTTT. Protein sequence: CASRPWGHGEEKLFF.

In the case of this clonotype: Germline is not matched at one junction end, which may reflect a read error. V and J are TRBV7-9 and TRBJ2-5; TRBD2 might be the D (7 bases). The CDR3 loop spans 12 amino acids. Germline values: CDR1 SEHNR, CDR2 FQNEAQ (reference sequence). For the CDR3, the DNA is TGTGCCAGCGCCGAGGGGGAAACGGGAGGAGAATTC. Translating it yields CASAEGETGGEF.

At least ten counts were recorded for this clonotype. The rearrangement uses TRBV28 and TRBJ1-3; 9 bases agree with TRBD1. Losses at the gene ends were 4 bases for V and 8 bases for J; bases not matched to a gene: 12. The CDR3 sequence is 16 residues long. Germline values: CDR1 MDHEN, CDR2 SYDVKM. CDR3 bases: TGTGCCAGCAGTTCTTACGGACAGGGGCAGTGGGACACCATATATTTT. It encodes CASSSYGQGQWDTIYF.

This clonotype was counted between two and nine times. This rearrangement joins TRBV9 to TRBJ2-2; TRBD2 is a possible D gene (7 bases). V was clipped by 5 bases and J by 5 bases, with 22 bases between them. Germline V gene lookup returns CDR1 SGDLS and CDR2 YYNGEE. The CDR3 has 17 residues. CDR3: CASRGEGGGPFTGELFF. CDR3 DNA sequence: TGTGCCAGCAGAGGTGAAGGGGGGGGGCCCTTTACCGGGGAGCTGTTTTTT.

This chain uses TRBV7-9 with TRBJ2-7; a possible D gene is TRBD2 (5 bases). V lost 5 bases and J 8 bases, leaving 19 bases between the germline ends. Germline V lookup: CDR1 SEHNR, CDR2 FQNEAQ (reference sequence). The length of the CDR3 is 14 residues. The DNA of the CDR3 is TGTGCCAGCAGCGAGGCGGGCAATCAGCCCCAGCAGTACTTC. It translates to CASSEAGNQPQQYF.

This chain links TRBV9 with TRBJ2-7, with D uncertain. This CDR3 has 14 amino acids. Germline V gene sequence: CDR1 SGDLS, CDR2 YYNGEE. Trimming stripped 4 bases from V and 3 bases from J, with 14 bases between. CDR3 DNA sequence: TGTGCCAGCAGCCAAGATAGGAGTGACTACGAGCAGTACTTC. It yields the protein CASSQDRSDYEQYF.